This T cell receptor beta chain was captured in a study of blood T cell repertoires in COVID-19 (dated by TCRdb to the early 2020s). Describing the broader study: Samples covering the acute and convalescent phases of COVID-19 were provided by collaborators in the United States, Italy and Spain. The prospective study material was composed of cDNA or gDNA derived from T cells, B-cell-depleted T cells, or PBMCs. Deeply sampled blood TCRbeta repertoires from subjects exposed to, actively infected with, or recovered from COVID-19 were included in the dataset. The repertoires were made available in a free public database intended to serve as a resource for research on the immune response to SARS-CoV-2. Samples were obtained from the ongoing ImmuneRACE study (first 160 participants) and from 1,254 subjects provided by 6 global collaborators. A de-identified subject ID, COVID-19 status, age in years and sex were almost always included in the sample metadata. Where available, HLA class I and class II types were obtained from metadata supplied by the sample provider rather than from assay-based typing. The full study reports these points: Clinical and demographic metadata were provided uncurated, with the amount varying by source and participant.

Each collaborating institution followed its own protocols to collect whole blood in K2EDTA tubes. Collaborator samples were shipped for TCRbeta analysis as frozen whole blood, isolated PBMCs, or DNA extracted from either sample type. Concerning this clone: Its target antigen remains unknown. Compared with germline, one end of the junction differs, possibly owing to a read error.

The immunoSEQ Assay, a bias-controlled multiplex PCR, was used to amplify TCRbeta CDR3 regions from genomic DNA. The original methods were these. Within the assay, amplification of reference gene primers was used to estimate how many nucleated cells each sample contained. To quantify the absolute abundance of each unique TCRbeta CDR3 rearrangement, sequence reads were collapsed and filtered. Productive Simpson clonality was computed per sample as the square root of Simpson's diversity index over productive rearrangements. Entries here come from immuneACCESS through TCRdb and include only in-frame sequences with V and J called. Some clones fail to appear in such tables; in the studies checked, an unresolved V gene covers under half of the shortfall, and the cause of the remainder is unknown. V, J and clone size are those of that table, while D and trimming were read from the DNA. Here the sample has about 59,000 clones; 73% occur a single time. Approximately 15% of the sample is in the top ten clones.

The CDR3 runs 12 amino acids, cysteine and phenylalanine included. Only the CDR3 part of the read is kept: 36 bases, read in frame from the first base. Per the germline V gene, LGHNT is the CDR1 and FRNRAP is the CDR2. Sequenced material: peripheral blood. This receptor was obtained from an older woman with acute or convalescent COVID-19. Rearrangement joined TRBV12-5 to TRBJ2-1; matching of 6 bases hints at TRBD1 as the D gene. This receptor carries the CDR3 CASGLSQGYPLF. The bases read TGTGCTAGTGGTTTGTCTCAGGGGTACCCTCTCTTC.